This T cell receptor beta chain appears in the sequencing data of a study of blood T cells in healthy people across ages (dated by TCRdb to 2015 to 2017). Regarding the research as a whole: In model experiments, roughly one uniquely barcoded TCR beta cDNA molecule per two T cells was captured by template switching. Age-related changes in TCR beta repertoire diversity were measured in the study by deep sequencing normalized with unique cDNA molecular identifiers. The donors were split into four age groups: young (average about 16 years), middle-aged (39), aged (more than 55) and long-lived (approximately 80). To avoid experimental bias, donors of different ages were distributed randomly across sequencing lanes. Using the same blood draw, the study looked at two additional independent replicas of 1 million unique cDNA reads for two donors, one aged 18 to 30 and the other aged 80 or older. The paper as a whole reports these results and caveats: Compared with the aged group, the long-lived group had more naive CD4+ T cells, fewer expanded clones and increased TCR diversity, suggesting age selection. Because the CMV infection status of the donors was unknown, age-related changes in expanded clonotypes may potentially have been confounded. The percentage of naive T cells measured by flow cytometry correlated strongly with observed TCR beta diversity. Estimates of total diversity from one million sequenced T cells were regarded as lower bounds and underestimates. Observed TCR beta diversity per million T cells fell roughly linearly with age, and a significant reduction was already apparent by age around 44. Bulk unsorted PBMC profiling prevented conclusive comparison of naive and antigen-experienced compartments.

Points on this clonotype: The antigen this receptor binds is unknown. No base qualities exist here, and no much larger clone lies one base off it.

The library was produced with 5' RACE. Sequencing instrument: Illumina HiSeq 2500. A second roughly 6 to 11 cycle PCR used a sample-barcoded 5' primer and a J-beta primer mix. A template-switch 5' adaptor carrying 12 random nucleotides introduced a unique molecular identifier onto each TCR beta cDNA molecule. Each sample yielded at least 2.5 million CDR3-containing paired-end reads. First-strand cDNA synthesis was performed from all RNA using the Mint cDNA synthesis kit, with priming by a TRBC-specific oligonucleotide. Following uracil-DNA glycosylase treatment, all cDNA underwent a first 18-cycle PCR with the universal primers M1SS and BC2_uni_R. Per the original workflow: For normalization, 1 million high-quality reads were randomly selected from each sample, with every read carrying a distinct molecular identifier. Instead of being binned into consensus sequences, reads with shared molecular identifiers were discarded. MiTCR, set to a Q25 quality threshold and the strictest error-elimination algorithm, was used for CDR3 identification, clonotype clustering and error correction. Lower-bound total TCR beta diversity was estimated with a nonparametric unseen species model using Euler transformation. Clones were called with MiXCR by TCRdb after fastp trimmed the public reads at Q25, and only in-frame beta chains were retained. Rows are unified per CDR3 protein, each entry keeping the most common DNA and genes. The V and J calls follow TCRdb's processing rather than the paper's. The sample yields over a million distinct CDR3 sequences; about 45% were counted once. More than 4% of the sample rests with the top ten.

Systemically healthy Caucasian individuals from Russia, 39 in total and aged roughly 6 to 100 years, were included as donors. Each donor gave approximately 9.4 milliliters of peripheral blood, drawn into EDTA-treated Vacutainer tubes. Ficoll-Paque density-gradient centrifugation was used to isolate PBMCs, with at least 6 million per sample. Total RNA, at least 6 micrograms per sample, was extracted from PBMCs with Trizol reagent. For every donor, an aliquot of PBMCs went through flow cytometry to measure the percentages of naive CD45RAhigh/CD27high T cells. V gives up 1 base and J gives up 3 bases, and the segment between their germline ends measures 4 bases. Sequences PRHDT (CDR1) and FYEKMQ (CDR2) are obtained from the germline V gene (reference sequence). Including the terminal cysteine and phenylalanine, the CDR3 comprises 14 residues. Of the read, only the CDR3 DNA is kept; its 42 bases are in frame from base 1.

The chain links TRBV13 with TRBJ2-6; the D gene remains uncertain. Sequenced input: blood. This receptor was taken from a woman aged 18-35 years in good health. The CDR3 reads as follows: CASSLDDGANVLTF. The nucleotide sequence reads TGTGCCAGCAGCTTAGACGATGGGGCCAACGTCCTGACTTTC.